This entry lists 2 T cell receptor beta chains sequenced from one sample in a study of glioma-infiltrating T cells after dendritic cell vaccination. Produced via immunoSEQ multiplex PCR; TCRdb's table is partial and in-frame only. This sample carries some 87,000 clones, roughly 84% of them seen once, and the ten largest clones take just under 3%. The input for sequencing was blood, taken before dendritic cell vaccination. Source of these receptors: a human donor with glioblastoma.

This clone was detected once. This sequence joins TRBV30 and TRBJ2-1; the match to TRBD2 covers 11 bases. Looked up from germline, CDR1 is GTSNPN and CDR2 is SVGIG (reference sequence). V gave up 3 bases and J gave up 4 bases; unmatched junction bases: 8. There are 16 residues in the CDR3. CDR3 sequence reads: CAWRGTSGSKYNEQFF. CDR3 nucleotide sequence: TGTGCCTGGAGGGGGACTAGCGGATCAAAATACAATGAGCAGTTCTTC.

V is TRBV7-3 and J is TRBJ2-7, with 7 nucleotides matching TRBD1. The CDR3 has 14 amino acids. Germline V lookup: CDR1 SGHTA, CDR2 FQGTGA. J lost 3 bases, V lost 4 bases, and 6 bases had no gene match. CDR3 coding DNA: TGTGCCAGCAGCTCCATCGACAGGGACTACGAGCAGTACTTC. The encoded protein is CASSSIDRDYEQYF. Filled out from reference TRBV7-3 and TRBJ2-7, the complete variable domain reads GAGVSQTPSNKVTEKGKYVELRCDPISGHTALYWYRQSLGQGPEFLIYFQGTGAADDSGLPNDRFFAVRPEGSVSTLKIQRTERGDSAVYLCASSSIDRDYEQYFGPGTRLTVT.